This is a list of T cell receptor beta chains from one sample in a study of Ad26.COV2.S vaccination and SARS-CoV-2 variants. TCRdb's copy holds only in-frame clones and misses some; the assay was immunoSEQ multiplex PCR. The sample records around 320,000 clones, more than 75% being singletons. The material was peripheral blood, obtained in a trial of Ad26.COV2.S vaccine versus placebo. The source of these receptors is a person between 18 and 60 years old who received the Ad26.COV2.S COVID-19 vaccine or a placebo. Both conserved end residues are part of each CDR3. A D gene is named only where the DNA matches it firmly. Clone size appears in some rows only: once, few, many, or a class for an expanded clone.

d_call,cdr3_length,j_call,clone_size,v_call,cdr3_nt,cdr3_aa
TRBD1,14,TRBJ2-7,.,TRBV27,TGTGCCAGCAGGTCCGGACAGGGCGGGTACGAGCAGTACTTC,CASRSGQGGYEQYF
TRBD2,16,TRBJ2-7,.,TRBV27,TGTGCCAGCAGCCCCATAGCGGGGACCCTTTTAACGGTGCAGTACTTC,CASSPIAGTLLTVQYF
.,12,TRBJ2-7,.,TRBV7-2,TGTGCCAGCAGCTTACTGGCCTACGAGCAGTACTTC,CASSLLAYEQYF
.,16,TRBJ1-1,.,TRBV7-6,TGTGCCAGCAGCCCCGATGGAGTATTGTACGCGACGAGAGCTTTCTTT,CASSPDGVLYATRAFF
.,14,TRBJ1-5,.,TRBV19,TGTGCCAGTAGTATTTCAGTGAGCAATCAGCCCCAGCATTTT,CASSISVSNQPQHF
.,14,TRBJ2-3,.,TRBV18,TGTGCCAGCTCACCACCCCCCTCTGGAGATACGCAGTATTTT,CASSPPPSGDTQYF
.,15,TRBJ1-2,.,TRBV7-9,TGTGCCAGCAGCTTAATTCGGCAGCTGGGATATGGCTACACCTTC,CASSLIRQLGYGYTF
TRBD1,13,TRBJ2-7,few,TRBV6-5,TGTGCCAGCAGTTTGAGACAGGGGCCGGAGCAGTACTTC,CASSLRQGPEQYF
.,15,TRBJ1-4,.,TRBV3-1/TRBV3-2,TGTGCCAGCAGTCCCTCGGGGGCCCGTGTAGAAAAACTGTTTTTT,CASSPSGARVEKLFF
.,15,TRBJ2-2,.,TRBV5-4,TGTGCCAGCAGTCCTCTCAGGGGGAACACCGGGGAGCTGTTTTTT,CASSPLRGNTGELFF
.,17,TRBJ1-5,.,TRBV19,TGTGCCAGTAGTCTGCCGGGACACCTTTCACAAAATCAGCCCCAGCATTTT,CASSLPGHLSQNQPQHF
.,14,TRBJ2-7,.,TRBV11-2,TGTGCCAGCAGCTTAGGGAGTGGGGCCTACGAGCAGTACTTC,CASSLGSGAYEQYF
.,13,TRBJ1-2,.,TRBV6-5,TGTGCCAGCAGTTACGCCGATAACTATGGCTACACCTTC,CASSYADNYGYTF
TRBD1,15,TRBJ2-7,few,TRBV6-2/TRBV6-3,TGTGCCAGCAGCCGCAGGGGGCGGAGGGCCTACGAGCAGTACTTC,CASSRRGRRAYEQYF
.,13,TRBJ1-4,.,TRBV27,TGTGCCAGCAGGCGAAAGAGGGATGAAAAACTGTTTTTT,CASRRKRDEKLFF
TRBD1,13,TRBJ2-1,.,TRBV7-9,TGTGCCAGCAGATTGGACAGGGTAAATGAGCAGTTCTTC,CASRLDRVNEQFF
.,15,TRBJ2-5,.,TRBV28,TGTGCCAGCAGCCCCCCCACCGGGCAGCAGGAGACCCAGTACTTC,CASSPPTGQQETQYF
TRBD2,15,TRBJ2-7,.,TRBV6-5,TGTGCCAGCACCATAATAGCGGGGGGGACCTACGAGCAGTACTTC,CASTIIAGGTYEQYF
.,14,TRBJ1-4,.,TRBV3-1/TRBV3-2,TGTGCCAGCAGCCAAGGTCCTGGGGGTGAAAAACTGTTTTTT,CASSQGPGGEKLFF
.,14,TRBJ1-1,.,TRBV11-2,TGTGCCAGCACCCCTGTGTCGGCGAACACTGAAGCTTTCTTT,CASTPVSANTEAFF
.,14,TRBJ1-1,.,TRBV5-6,TGTGCCAGCAGTCTACTTGGTAAGGACACTGAAGCTTTCTTT,CASSLLGKDTEAFF
.,16,TRBJ1-5,.,TRBV11-2,TGTGCCAGCAGCTTAGAACCGGGCAAAGGCAATCAGCCCCAGCATTTT,CASSLEPGKGNQPQHF
.,15,TRBJ1-6,few,TRBV7-2,TGTGCCAGCAGCCACCCCGGGGGAATTAATTCACCCCTCCACTTT,CASSHPGGINSPLHF
TRBD1,15,TRBJ2-7,.,TRBV7-9,TGTGCCAGCAGCGATCCGGGACAGGCTCTCTACGAGCAGTACTTC,CASSDPGQALYEQYF
.,12,TRBJ1-1,.,TRBV5-4,TGTGCCAGCAGCTTGGCCACGGGAGTCGCTTTCTTT,CASSLATGVAFF
TRBD2,16,TRBJ2-1,.,TRBV7-8,TGTGCCAGCAGCTTAGAACTAGCGAGCTCCTACAATGAGCAGTTCTTC,CASSLELASSYNEQFF
.,11,TRBJ1-1,once,TRBV7-9,TGTGCCAGCAGCCTATACACTGAAGCTTTCTTT,CASSLYTEAFF
.,16,TRBJ2-1,.,TRBV14,TGTGCCAGCAGCCAAGATCGGGTGGGGTTATACAATGAGCAGTTCTTC,CASSQDRVGLYNEQFF
.,14,TRBJ1-4,.,TRBV19,TGTGCCAGTACAAGGGGAGGGATTAATGAAAAACTGTTTTTT,CASTRGGINEKLFF
.,14,TRBJ1-5,.,TRBV20-1,TGCAGTGCTAGTATCGGAATGAACAATCAGCCCCAGCATTTT,CSASIGMNNQPQHF
.,12,TRBJ2-7,.,TRBV15,TGTGCCACCAGCCCCACAGGGCAAGAGCAGTACTTC,CATSPTGQEQYF
.,15,TRBJ1-1,.,TRBV4-3,TGCGCCAGCAGCCAAGATAAGGGAGGAGACACTGAAGCTTTCTTT,CASSQDKGGDTEAFF
TRBD1,15,TRBJ1-5,.,TRBV6-5,TGTGCCAGCAGTTACTCCCAGCAGGGGGCTGGATCCCAGCATTTT,CASSYSQQGAGSQHF
.,12,TRBJ1-3,.,TRBV5-1,TGCGCCAGCAGCTTGACTGGAAACACCATATATTTT,CASSLTGNTIYF
.,14,TRBJ1-1,once,TRBV6-5,TGTGCCAGCAGTTACTCTACAGGGTACTTAGAGGCTTTCTTT,CASSYSTGYLEAFF
.,15,TRBJ1-4,.,TRBV30,TGTGCCTGGAGTCCCCCCGACAGGACTAATGAAAAACTGTTTTTT,CAWSPPDRTNEKLFF
TRBD1,13,TRBJ2-5,.,TRBV7-2,TGTGCCAGCAGCCGGGACAGGGAAGAGACCCAGTACTTC,CASSRDREETQYF
.,14,TRBJ1-1,.,TRBV5-4,TGTGCCAGCAGCTTGGCCTGGACGAACACTGAAGCTTTCTTT,CASSLAWTNTEAFF
.,16,TRBJ1-1,.,TRBV7-2,TGTGCCAGCAGCTTACAGGGACGAGTGATGAACACTGAAGCTTTCTTT,CASSLQGRVMNTEAFF
TRBD1,15,TRBJ2-7,.,TRBV4-1,TGCGCCAGCAGCCAGCGAGACAGGGGTGGCTACGAGCAGTACTTC,CASSQRDRGGYEQYF
.,15,TRBJ1-4,.,TRBV30,TGTGCCTGGAGTGTAATTGGAGGGCCTGGAGAAAAACTGTTTTTT,CAWSVIGGPGEKLFF
TRBD1,14,TRBJ2-7,.,TRBV2,TGTGCCAGCAATTCGTGGGACAGGGTCGGCGAGCAGTACTTC,CASNSWDRVGEQYF
.,13,TRBJ1-1,.,TRBV6-6,TGTGCCAGCAGTCAGGCTGAGAACACTGAAGCTTTCTTT,CASSQAENTEAFF
TRBD1,16,TRBJ2-1,.,TRBV5-1,TGCGCCAGCAGCTCATTACTGACAGGGGCGAATAATGAGCAGTTCTTC,CASSSLLTGANNEQFF
TRBD1,13,TRBJ1-4,.,TRBV6-5,TGTGCCAGCAGACAGGGGGCTTCGAAAAAACTGTTTTTT,CASRQGASKKLFF
.,15,TRBJ2-3,.,TRBV6-5,TGTGCCAGCAGTTACTCAGACAGGCTCACAGATACGCAGTATTTT,CASSYSDRLTDTQYF
.,13,TRBJ1-1,.,TRBV2,TGTGCCAGCAGTGAAGGCCTAAGCACTGAAGCTTTCTTT,CASSEGLSTEAFF
.,17,TRBJ1-5,once,TRBV4-3,TGCGCCAGCAGCCAAGATCGTGGGCCTGGCGGCAATCAGCCCCAGCATTTT,CASSQDRGPGGNQPQHF
.,15,TRBJ2-3,.,TRBV3-1/TRBV3-2,TGTGCCAGCAGCCAAGAGGGATTTACCACAGATACGCAGTATTTT,CASSQEGFTTDTQYF
.,20,TRBJ1-2,.,TRBV13,TGTGCCAGCAGCTCCCTCGGGGAGGGCGAGGGGGGGCGCGTGAACTATGGCTACACCTTC,CASSSLGEGEGGRVNYGYTF
TRBD2,18,TRBJ2-3,.,TRBV3-1/TRBV3-2,TGTGCCAGCAGCCAAGATACGGAGCGGGGGTTAAGCACAGATACGCAGTATTTT,CASSQDTERGLSTDTQYF